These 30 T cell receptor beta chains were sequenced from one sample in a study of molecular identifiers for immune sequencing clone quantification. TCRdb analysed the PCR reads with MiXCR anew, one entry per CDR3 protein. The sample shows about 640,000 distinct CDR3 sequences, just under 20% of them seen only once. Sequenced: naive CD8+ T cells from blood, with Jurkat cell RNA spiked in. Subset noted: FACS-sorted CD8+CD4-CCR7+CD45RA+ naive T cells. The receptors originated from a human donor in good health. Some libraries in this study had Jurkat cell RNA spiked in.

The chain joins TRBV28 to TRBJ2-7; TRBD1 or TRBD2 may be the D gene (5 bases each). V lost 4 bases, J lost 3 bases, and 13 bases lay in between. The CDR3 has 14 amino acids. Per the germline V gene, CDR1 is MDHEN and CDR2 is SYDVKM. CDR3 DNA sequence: TGTGCCAGCAGTTCAGCGCAGGGAGTCTACGAGCAGTACTTC. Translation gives CASSSAQGVYEQYF. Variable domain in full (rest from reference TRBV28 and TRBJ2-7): DVKVTQSSRYLVKRTGEKVFLECVQDMDHENMFWYRQDPGLGLRLIYFSYDVKMKEKGDIPEGYSVSREKKERFSLILESASTNQTSMYLCASSSAQGVYEQYFGPGTRLTVT.

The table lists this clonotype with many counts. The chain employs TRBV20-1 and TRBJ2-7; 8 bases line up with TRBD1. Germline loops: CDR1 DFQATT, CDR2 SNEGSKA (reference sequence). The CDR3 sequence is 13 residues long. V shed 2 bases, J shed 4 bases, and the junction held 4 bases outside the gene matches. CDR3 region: CSARSDRGYEQYF. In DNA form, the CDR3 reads TGCAGTGCTAGATCTGACAGGGGTTACGAGCAGTACTTC.

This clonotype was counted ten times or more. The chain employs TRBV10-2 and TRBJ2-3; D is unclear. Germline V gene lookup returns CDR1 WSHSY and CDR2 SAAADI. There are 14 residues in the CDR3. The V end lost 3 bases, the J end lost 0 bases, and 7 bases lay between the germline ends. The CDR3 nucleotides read TGCGCCAGCAGTGAAAGTGGCAGCACAGATACGCAGTATTTT. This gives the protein CASSESGSTDTQYF.

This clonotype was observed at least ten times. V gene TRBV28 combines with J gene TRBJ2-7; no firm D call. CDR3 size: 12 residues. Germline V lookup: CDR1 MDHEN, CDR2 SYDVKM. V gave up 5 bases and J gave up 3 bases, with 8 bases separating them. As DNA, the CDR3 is TGTGCCAGCAGTCCCAAGGGCTACGAGCAGTACTTC. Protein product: CASSPKGYEQYF.

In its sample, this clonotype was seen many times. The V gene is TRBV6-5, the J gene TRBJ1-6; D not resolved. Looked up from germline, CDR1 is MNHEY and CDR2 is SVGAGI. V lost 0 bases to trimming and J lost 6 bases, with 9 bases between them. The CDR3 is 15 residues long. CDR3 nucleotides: TGTGCCAGCAGTTACTCTGGCAGCGGTAATTCACCCCTCCACTTT. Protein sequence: CASSYSGSGNSPLHF.

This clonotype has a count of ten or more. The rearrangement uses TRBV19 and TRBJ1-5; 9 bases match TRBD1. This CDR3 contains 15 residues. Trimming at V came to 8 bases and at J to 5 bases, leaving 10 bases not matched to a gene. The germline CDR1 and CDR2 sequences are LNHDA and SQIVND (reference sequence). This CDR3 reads CASQEVQGAYQPQHF. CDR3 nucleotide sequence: TGTGCCAGTCAGGAGGTACAGGGGGCTTATCAGCCCCAGCATTTT. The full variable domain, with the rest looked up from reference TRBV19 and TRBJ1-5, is DGGITQSPKYLFRKEGQNVTLSCEQNLNHDAMYWYRQDPGQGLRLIYYSQIVNDFQKGDIAEGYSVSREKKESFPLTVTSAQKNPTAFYLCASQEVQGAYQPQHFGDGTRLSIL.

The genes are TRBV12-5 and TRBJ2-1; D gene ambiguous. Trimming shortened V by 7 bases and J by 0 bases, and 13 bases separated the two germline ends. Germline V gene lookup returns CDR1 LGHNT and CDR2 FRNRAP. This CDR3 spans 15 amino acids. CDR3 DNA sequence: TGTGCTAGTGCCATAGACAAACGCTCCTACAATGAGCAGTTCTTC. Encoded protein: CASAIDKRSYNEQFF.

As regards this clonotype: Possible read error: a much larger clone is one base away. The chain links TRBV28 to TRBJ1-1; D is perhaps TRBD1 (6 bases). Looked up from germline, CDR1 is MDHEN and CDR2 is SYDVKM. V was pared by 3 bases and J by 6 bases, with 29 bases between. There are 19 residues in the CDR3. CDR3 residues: CASSFPLTGPNSLAAEAFF. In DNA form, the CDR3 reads TGTGCCAGCAGTTTCCCCTTGACAGGTCCTAATAGTTTGGCCGCTGAAGCTTTCTTT.

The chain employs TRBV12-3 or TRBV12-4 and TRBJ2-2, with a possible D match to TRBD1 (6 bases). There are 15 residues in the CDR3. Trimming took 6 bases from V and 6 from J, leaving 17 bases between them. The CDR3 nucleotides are TGTGCCAGCAGAGGGACATTCTCCTACGCCGGGGAGCTGTTTTTT. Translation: CASRGTFSYAGELFF.

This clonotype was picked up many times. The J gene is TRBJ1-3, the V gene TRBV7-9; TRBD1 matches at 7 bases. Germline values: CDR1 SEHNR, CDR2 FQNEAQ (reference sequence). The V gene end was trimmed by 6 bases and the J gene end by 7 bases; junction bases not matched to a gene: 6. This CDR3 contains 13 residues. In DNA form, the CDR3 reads TGTGCCAGCAGGGACAGGTTCTTCAACACCATATATTTT. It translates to CASRDRFFNTIYF.

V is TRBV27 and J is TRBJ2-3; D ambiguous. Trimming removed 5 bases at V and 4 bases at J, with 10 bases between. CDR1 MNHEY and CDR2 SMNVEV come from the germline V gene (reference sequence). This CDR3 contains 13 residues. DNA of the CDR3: TGTGCCAGCAGTCCTCGGAGCGCAGATACGCAGTATTTT. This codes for CASSPRSADTQYF.

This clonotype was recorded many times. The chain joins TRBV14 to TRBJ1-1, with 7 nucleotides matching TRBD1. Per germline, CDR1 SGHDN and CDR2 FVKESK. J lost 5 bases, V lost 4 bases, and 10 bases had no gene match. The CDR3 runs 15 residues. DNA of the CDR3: TGTGCCAGCAGCCCAGACCCGACAGGGAAAACTGAAGCTTTCTTT. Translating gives CASSPDPTGKTEAFF.

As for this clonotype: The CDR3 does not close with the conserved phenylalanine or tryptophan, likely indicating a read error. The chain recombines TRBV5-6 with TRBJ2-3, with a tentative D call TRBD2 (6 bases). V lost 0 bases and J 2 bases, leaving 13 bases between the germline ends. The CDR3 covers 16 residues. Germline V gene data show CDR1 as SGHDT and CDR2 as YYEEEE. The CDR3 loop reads CASSLDGGLDTDTQYL. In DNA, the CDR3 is TGTGCCAGCAGCTTGGACGGGGGTCTAGACACAGATACGCAGTATCTT.

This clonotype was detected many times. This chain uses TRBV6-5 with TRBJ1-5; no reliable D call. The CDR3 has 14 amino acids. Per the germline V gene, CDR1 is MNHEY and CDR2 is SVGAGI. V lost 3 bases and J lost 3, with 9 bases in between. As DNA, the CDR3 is TGTGCCAGCAGTTATAGGCAGAACAATCAGCCCCAGCATTTT. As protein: CASSYRQNNQPQHF.

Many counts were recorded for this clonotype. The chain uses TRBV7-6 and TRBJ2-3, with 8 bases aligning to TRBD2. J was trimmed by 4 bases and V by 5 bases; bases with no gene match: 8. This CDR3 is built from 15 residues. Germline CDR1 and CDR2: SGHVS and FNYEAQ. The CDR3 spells CASSLGTRAADTQYF. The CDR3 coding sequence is TGTGCCAGCAGCCTAGGGACTAGAGCAGCAGATACGCAGTATTTT.

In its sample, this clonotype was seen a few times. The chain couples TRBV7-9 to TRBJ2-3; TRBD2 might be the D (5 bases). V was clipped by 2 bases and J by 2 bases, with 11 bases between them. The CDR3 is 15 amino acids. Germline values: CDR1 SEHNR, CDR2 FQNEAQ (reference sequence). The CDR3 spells CASSLIIGNTDTQYF. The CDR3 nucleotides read TGTGCCAGCAGCTTAATCATCGGGAACACAGATACGCAGTATTTT.

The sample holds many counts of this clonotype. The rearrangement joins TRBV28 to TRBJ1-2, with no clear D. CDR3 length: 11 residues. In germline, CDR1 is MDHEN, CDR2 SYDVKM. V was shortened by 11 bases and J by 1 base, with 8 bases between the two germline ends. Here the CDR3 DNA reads TGTGCCGCGTCTGGTAACTATGGCTACACCTTC. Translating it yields CAASGNYGYTF.

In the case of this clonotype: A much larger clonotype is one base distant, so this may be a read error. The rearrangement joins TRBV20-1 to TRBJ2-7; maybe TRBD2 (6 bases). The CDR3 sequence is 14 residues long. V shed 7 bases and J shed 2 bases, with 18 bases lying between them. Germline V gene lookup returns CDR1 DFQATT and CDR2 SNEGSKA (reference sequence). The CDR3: CSVRGLDYPYEQYF. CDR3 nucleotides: TGCAGTGTTAGGGGACTCGATTACCCCTACGAGCAGTACTTC.

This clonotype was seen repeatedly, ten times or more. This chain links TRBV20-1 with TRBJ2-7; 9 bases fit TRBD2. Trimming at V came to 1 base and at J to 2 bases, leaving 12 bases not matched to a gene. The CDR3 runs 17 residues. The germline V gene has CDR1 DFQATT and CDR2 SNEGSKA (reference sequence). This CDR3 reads CSARVPGGSGGPYEQYF. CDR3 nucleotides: TGCAGTGCTAGAGTCCCTGGAGGTAGCGGGGGACCCTACGAGCAGTACTTC.

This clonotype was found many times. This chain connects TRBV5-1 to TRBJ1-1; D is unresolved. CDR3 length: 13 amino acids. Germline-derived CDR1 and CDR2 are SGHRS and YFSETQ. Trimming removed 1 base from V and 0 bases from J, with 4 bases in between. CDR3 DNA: TGCGCCAGCAGCTTGAGAATGAACACTGAAGCTTTCTTT. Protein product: CASSLRMNTEAFF. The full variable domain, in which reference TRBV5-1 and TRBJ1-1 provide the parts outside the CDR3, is KAGVTQTPRYLIKTRGQQVTLSCSPISGHRSVSWYQQTPGQGLQFLFEYFSETQRNKGNFPGRFSGRQFSNSRSEMNVSTLELGDSALYLCASSLRMNTEAFFGQGTRLTVV.

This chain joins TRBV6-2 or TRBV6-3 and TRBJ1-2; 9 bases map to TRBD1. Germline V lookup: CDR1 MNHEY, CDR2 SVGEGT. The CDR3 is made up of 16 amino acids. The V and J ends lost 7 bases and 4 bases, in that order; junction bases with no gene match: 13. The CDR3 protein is CASTTKVRDRAYGYTF. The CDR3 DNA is TGTGCCAGCACCACTAAAGTCCGGGACAGGGCCTATGGCTACACCTTC.

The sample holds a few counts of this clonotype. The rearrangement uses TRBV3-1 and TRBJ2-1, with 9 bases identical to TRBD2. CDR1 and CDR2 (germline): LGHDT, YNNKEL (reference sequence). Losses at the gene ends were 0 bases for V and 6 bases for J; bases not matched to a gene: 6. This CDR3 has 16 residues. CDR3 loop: CASSQDKSGGSNEQFF. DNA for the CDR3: TGTGCCAGCAGCCAAGATAAAAGCGGGGGGAGCAATGAGCAGTTCTTC.

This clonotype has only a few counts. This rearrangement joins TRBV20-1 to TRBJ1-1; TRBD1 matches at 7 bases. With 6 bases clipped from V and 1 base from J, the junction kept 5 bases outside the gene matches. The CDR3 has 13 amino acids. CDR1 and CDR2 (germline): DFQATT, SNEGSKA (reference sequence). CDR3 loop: CSAQQGRNTEAFF. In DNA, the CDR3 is TGCAGTGCACAACAGGGGAGGAACACTGAAGCTTTCTTT.

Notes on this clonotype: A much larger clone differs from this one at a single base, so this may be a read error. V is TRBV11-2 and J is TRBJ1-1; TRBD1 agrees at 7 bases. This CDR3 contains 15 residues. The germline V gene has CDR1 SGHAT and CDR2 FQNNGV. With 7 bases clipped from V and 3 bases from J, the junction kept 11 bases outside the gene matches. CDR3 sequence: CASIKHRGPYTEAFF. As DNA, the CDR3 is TGTGCCAGCATCAAACACAGGGGCCCCTACACTGAAGCTTTCTTT.

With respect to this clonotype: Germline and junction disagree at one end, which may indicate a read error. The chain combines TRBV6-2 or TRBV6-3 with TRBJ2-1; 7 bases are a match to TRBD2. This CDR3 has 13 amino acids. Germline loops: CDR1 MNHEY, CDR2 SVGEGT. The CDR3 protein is CAYGRGVNNGQFF. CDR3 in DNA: TGTGCCTATGGCCGGGGGGTCAACAATGGGCAGTTCTTC.

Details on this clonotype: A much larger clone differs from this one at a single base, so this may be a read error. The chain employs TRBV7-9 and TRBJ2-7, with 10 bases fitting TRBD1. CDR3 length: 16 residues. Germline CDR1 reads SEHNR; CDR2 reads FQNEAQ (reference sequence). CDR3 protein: CASSPRTGGAPYEQHF. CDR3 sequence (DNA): TGTGCCAGCAGCCCGAGGACAGGGGGGGCCCCCTACGAGCAGCACTTC.

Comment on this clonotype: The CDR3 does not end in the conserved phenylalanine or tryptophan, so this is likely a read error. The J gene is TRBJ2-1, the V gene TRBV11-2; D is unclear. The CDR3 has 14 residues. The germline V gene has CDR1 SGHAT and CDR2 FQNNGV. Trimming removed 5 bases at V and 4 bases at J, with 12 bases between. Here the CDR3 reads CASSPLSKYNEQFS. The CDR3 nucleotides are TGTGCCAGCAGCCCCTTAAGTAAATACAATGAGCAGTTCTCC.

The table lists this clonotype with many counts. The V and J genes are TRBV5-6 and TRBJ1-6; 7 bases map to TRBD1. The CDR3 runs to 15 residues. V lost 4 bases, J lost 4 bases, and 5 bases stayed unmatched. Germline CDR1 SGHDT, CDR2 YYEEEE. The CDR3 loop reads CASSRGTEYNSPLHF. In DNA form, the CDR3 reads TGTGCCAGCAGCCGAGGGACAGAGTATAATTCACCCCTCCACTTT. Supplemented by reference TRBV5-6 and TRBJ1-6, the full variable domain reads DAGVTQSPTHLIKTRGQQVTLRCSPKSGHDTVSWYQQALGQGPQFIFQYYEEEERQRGNFPDRFSGHQFPNYSSELNVNALLLGDSALYLCASSRGTEYNSPLHFGNGTRLTVT.

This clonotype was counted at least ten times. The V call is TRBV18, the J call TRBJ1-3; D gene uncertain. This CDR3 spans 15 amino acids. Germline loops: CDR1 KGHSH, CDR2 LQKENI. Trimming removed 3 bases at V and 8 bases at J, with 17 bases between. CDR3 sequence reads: CASSPSWVLPDTIYF. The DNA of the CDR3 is TGTGCCAGCTCACCTAGCTGGGTTCTTCCGGACACCATATATTTT. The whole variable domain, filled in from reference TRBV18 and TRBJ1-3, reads NAGVMQNPRHLVRRRGQEARLRCSPMKGHSHVYWYRQLPEEGLKFMVYLQKENIIDESGMPKERFSAEFPKEGPSILRIQQVVRGDSAAYFCASSPSWVLPDTIYFGEGSWLTVV.

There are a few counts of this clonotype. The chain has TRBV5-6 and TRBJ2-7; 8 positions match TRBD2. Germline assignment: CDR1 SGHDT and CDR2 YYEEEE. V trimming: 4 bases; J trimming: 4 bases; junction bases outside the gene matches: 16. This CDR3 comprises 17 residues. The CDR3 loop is CASSLPRRAGVRYEQYF. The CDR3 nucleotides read TGTGCCAGCAGCCTCCCTAGACGAGCGGGAGTCAGGTACGAGCAGTACTTC.